This record looks at one TCR beta chain sequence and its context. Antigen: not known. In germline, CDR1 is SGHTA, CDR2 FQGNSA. The length of the CDR3 is 13 residues. V was shortened by 3 bases and J by 8 bases, with 11 bases between the two germline ends. This sample is drawn from a study of T-cell memory formation after mild COVID-19. Study findings and constraints: Contracting clones from day 15 to 85 had balanced CD4/CD8; later expanders favoured CD4+.

Using its own MiXCR run on the 5' RACE reads, TCRdb lists one record per CDR3 protein. Of approximately 440,000 distinct CDR3 sequences listed, about 20% are singletons. The specimen sequenced was PBMCs or a T cell subset sorted from them (not recorded which). This chain uses TRBV7-2 with TRBJ2-1; D is perhaps TRBD2 (5 bases). The source is an adult woman who had mild COVID-19 (a few samples of this study predate the infection). Cell type and time point are not known. The chain's CDR3 is CASSLGAADEQFF. DNA for the CDR3: TGTGCCAGCAGCTTGGGAGCGGCCGATGAGCAGTTCTTC.